This TCR beta chain was profiled in a study of cytomegalovirus exposure and HLA in healthy donors. Study-level results: The tendency of first-cohort TCR clusters to co-occur in the roughly 120 validation repertoires was identified by a subsequent analysis. 164 TCR beta chains were listed as cytomegalovirus-associated.

Profiled with immunoSEQ multiplex PCR; TCRdb holds only in-frame clones, not every one. Among roughly 70,000 clones listed, 85% were seen once. From germline, CDR1 is SGHRS and CDR2 YFSETQ. Losses at the gene ends were 2 bases for V and 0 bases for J; bases not matched to a gene: 2. The CDR3 sequence is 15 residues long. Concerning this clone: Its antigen remains unknown.

The material sequenced was PBMCs. This TCR was sampled from a man aged 25-45 years in good health and CMV-seronegative. The chain has TRBV5-1 and TRBJ1-3; 7 bases align to TRBD1. The CDR3 loop reads CASSLQGSSGNTIYF. The CDR3 DNA follows: TGCGCCAGCAGCTTACAGGGGAGCTCTGGAAACACCATATATTTT.